Listed below are T cell receptor beta chains from one sample, sequenced in a study of blood T cell repertoires in COVID-19. Profiling relied on immunoSEQ multiplex PCR, and the TCRdb table lists in-frame clones only, not all of them. In the table there are about 250,000 clones, roughly 82% of which are singletons. The sample taken for sequencing was peripheral blood. The receptors stem from a woman older than 75 with active or convalescent COVID-19. CDR3s include the opening cysteine and the closing phenylalanine or tryptophan. Fields, in order: V gene, D gene, J gene, clone size, CDR3 DNA, CDR3 protein. The D gene is left open where the match is weak. Part of the rows lack a size; the others show once, few, many or a class for expanded clones.

v_gene: TRBV28; d_gene: TRBD2; j_gene: TRBJ2-1; abundance: NA; CDR3nt: TGTGCCAGCACCCTGGGCGGGGGACGGGAGCAGTTCTTC; CDR3aa: CASTLGGGREQFF
v_gene: TRBV3-1/TRBV3-2; d_gene: NA; j_gene: TRBJ1-1; abundance: NA; CDR3nt: TGTGCCAGCAGCCAAGAATTCAGGGGGAACACTGAAGCTTTCTTT; CDR3aa: CASSQEFRGNTEAFF
v_gene: TRBV6-2/TRBV6-3; d_gene: TRBD1; j_gene: TRBJ2-7; abundance: once; CDR3nt: TGTGCCAGCAGTTACTCTAGGACAGGGCCCATCGAGCAGTACTTC; CDR3aa: CASSYSRTGPIEQYF
v_gene: TRBV18; d_gene: NA; j_gene: TRBJ1-5; abundance: NA; CDR3nt: TGTGCCAGCTCACCGGGGGGGGCCGATCAGCCCCAGCATTTT; CDR3aa: CASSPGGADQPQHF
v_gene: TRBV7-9; d_gene: TRBD2; j_gene: TRBJ2-3; abundance: NA; CDR3nt: TGTGCCAGCAGGACTCTAGCGGGAGGCCCTAAGACCCCAGATACGCAGTATTTT; CDR3aa: CASRTLAGGPKTPDTQYF
v_gene: TRBV5-4; d_gene: TRBD1; j_gene: TRBJ1-4; abundance: NA; CDR3nt: TGTGCCAGCAGGATGGGACAGAATGAAAAACTGTTTTTT; CDR3aa: CASRMGQNEKLFF
v_gene: TRBV6-1; d_gene: NA; j_gene: TRBJ1-5; abundance: NA; CDR3nt: TGTGCCAGCAGTGAAGCAGGAGGCGTCACGCCCCAGCATTTT; CDR3aa: CASSEAGGVTPQHF
v_gene: TRBV6-5; d_gene: NA; j_gene: TRBJ2-7; abundance: once; CDR3nt: TGTGCCAGCAAAGAGGGCCAGGGGTTCGACGAGCAGTACTTC; CDR3aa: CASKEGQGFDEQYF
v_gene: TRBV3-1/TRBV3-2; d_gene: TRBD1; j_gene: TRBJ2-7; abundance: few; CDR3nt: TGTGCCAGCAGCCAAGCTTGGGACAGGGAATACGAGCAGTACTTC; CDR3aa: CASSQAWDREYEQYF
v_gene: TRBV5-1; d_gene: TRBD1; j_gene: TRBJ2-1; abundance: NA; CDR3nt: TGCGCCAGCAGCGTGACGACAGGGTTGGTAGGCAATGAGCAGTTCTTC; CDR3aa: CASSVTTGLVGNEQFF
v_gene: TRBV7-8; d_gene: TRBD2; j_gene: TRBJ2-7; abundance: NA; CDR3nt: TGTGCCAGCAGCTACACAACCGGGACTAGCGGGAAAATTTCCTACGAGCAGTACTTC; CDR3aa: CASSYTTGTSGKISYEQYF
v_gene: TRBV11-2; d_gene: NA; j_gene: TRBJ1-1; abundance: NA; CDR3nt: TGTGCCAGCAGCTTCGCAGTAGCAGGGTTCACTGAAGCTTTCTTT; CDR3aa: CASSFAVAGFTEAFF
v_gene: TRBV4-1; d_gene: NA; j_gene: TRBJ2-3; abundance: NA; CDR3nt: TGCGCCAGCAGCCCCGTGGGAACGGGGGGCATTAGGAATACGCAGTATTTT; CDR3aa: CASSPVGTGGIRNTQYF
v_gene: TRBV4-1; d_gene: TRBD2; j_gene: TRBJ2-2; abundance: NA; CDR3nt: TGCGCCAGCAGCCAAGAGACGCGTTGGGGGACTACCTACACCGGGGAGCTGTTTTTT; CDR3aa: CASSQETRWGTTYTGELFF
v_gene: TRBV28; d_gene: NA; j_gene: TRBJ2-7; abundance: NA; CDR3nt: TGTGCCAGCAGTTTGTCGGGGAAGTCCTACGAGCAGTACTTC; CDR3aa: CASSLSGKSYEQYF
v_gene: TRBV28; d_gene: NA; j_gene: TRBJ1-1; abundance: NA; CDR3nt: TGTGCCAGCAGTTTCGGGGAGCCGATGAACACTGAAGCTTTCTTT; CDR3aa: CASSFGEPMNTEAFF
v_gene: TRBV5-1; d_gene: NA; j_gene: TRBJ1-4; abundance: NA; CDR3nt: TGCGCCAGCAGCCCCGACCACGGGAGGGATGAAAAACTGTTTTTT; CDR3aa: CASSPDHGRDEKLFF
v_gene: TRBV5-1; d_gene: NA; j_gene: TRBJ2-1; abundance: NA; CDR3nt: TGCGCCAGCAGCTTAGCGGGTGTATCCTACAATGAGCAGTTCTTC; CDR3aa: CASSLAGVSYNEQFF
v_gene: TRBV2; d_gene: TRBD1; j_gene: TRBJ2-1; abundance: few; CDR3nt: TGTGCCAGCTGGGACAGGGGGCGCGGAAATGAGCAGTTCTTC; CDR3aa: CASWDRGRGNEQFF
v_gene: TRBV7-9; d_gene: TRBD1; j_gene: TRBJ1-4; abundance: NA; CDR3nt: TGTGCCAGCAGCTTAGCGGAGGGTAGGGGACAGATGTTTTTT; CDR3aa: CASSLAEGRGQMFF
v_gene: TRBV7-8; d_gene: NA; j_gene: TRBJ1-5; abundance: once; CDR3nt: TGTGCCAGCAGTTTTACCCAGGGAATCTATAGCAATCAGCCCCAGCATTTT; CDR3aa: CASSFTQGIYSNQPQHF
v_gene: TRBV5-8; d_gene: NA; j_gene: TRBJ1-2; abundance: once; CDR3nt: TGTGCCAGCAGCTTATACCTGAGGGAGCTTTCGGGAGGCTACACCTTC; CDR3aa: CASSLYLRELSGGYTF
v_gene: TRBV7-9; d_gene: TRBD2; j_gene: TRBJ2-7; abundance: NA; CDR3nt: TGTGCCAGCAGCTTCGCGGGGGAATTATACGAGCAGTACTTC; CDR3aa: CASSFAGELYEQYF
v_gene: TRBV5-1; d_gene: TRBD2; j_gene: TRBJ2-5; abundance: NA; CDR3nt: TGCGCCAGCAGCTTACTAGCGGGGGGGCAACAAGAGACCCAGTACTTC; CDR3aa: CASSLLAGGQQETQYF
v_gene: TRBV30; d_gene: NA; j_gene: TRBJ1-3; abundance: NA; CDR3nt: TGTGCCTGGAGTGTCCAGGGGAGGGGAGACTCTGGAAACACCATATATTTT; CDR3aa: CAWSVQGRGDSGNTIYF
v_gene: TRBV12-3/TRBV12-4; d_gene: TRBD1; j_gene: TRBJ1-2; abundance: NA; CDR3nt: TGTGCCAGCAGTTGGGACAGGGACTATGGCTACACCTTC; CDR3aa: CASSWDRDYGYTF
v_gene: TRBV6-1; d_gene: NA; j_gene: TRBJ1-3; abundance: few; CDR3nt: TGTGCCAGCAGTGAACATCAGGGTTCTGGAAACACCATATATTTT; CDR3aa: CASSEHQGSGNTIYF
v_gene: TRBV21-1; d_gene: NA; j_gene: TRBJ2-5; abundance: NA; CDR3nt: TGTGCCAGCAGCAATCCTGCCAGACAGTACCAAGAGACCCAGTACTTC; CDR3aa: CASSNPARQYQETQYF